These 19 T cell receptor beta chains came from one sample sequenced in a study of yellow fever vaccine responses in identical twins. TCRdb re-called the RT-PCR reads with MiXCR, one entry per CDR3 protein. This sample carries 2,500 to 3,000 distinct CDR3 sequences, approximately 90% of them seen once, and the ten largest clones take around 1.6%. Specimen: T cells from blood (PBMCs), unsorted or a sorted subset (not recorded which), collected before or after yellow fever vaccination (not recorded which). The receptors were gathered from a female donor who received the yellow fever vaccine.

This chain connects TRBV2 to TRBJ2-7, with D maybe TRBD2 (6 bases). The length of the CDR3 is 15 residues. Trimming took 8 bases from V and 0 from J, leaving 17 bases between them. In germline, CDR1 is SNHLY, CDR2 FYNNEI. DNA of the CDR3: TGTGCCAGCTACTTAGAGGCGGGGACCTCCTACGAGCAGTACTTC. Protein product: CASYLEAGTSYEQYF.

This chain joins TRBV11-3 and TRBJ2-1, with D uncertain. Germline lookup yields CDR1 SGHNT and CDR2 YENEEA. The CDR3 consists of 15 residues. V was clipped by 3 bases and J by 2 bases, with 11 bases between them. The CDR3 coding sequence is TGTGCCAGCAGCTTTGGAGAGTACACCTACAATGAGCAGTTCTTC. Protein: CASSFGEYTYNEQFF.

This clonotype was seen once. The chain carries TRBV5-5 and TRBJ2-1, with 7 nucleotides matching TRBD1. This CDR3 spans 16 amino acids. CDR1 SGHKS and CDR2 YYEKEE come from the germline V gene (reference sequence). V was pared by 2 bases and J by 2 bases, with 7 bases of the junction left unmatched. The CDR3 DNA reads as TGTGCCAGCAGCTTAACAGGGGCCGAAACCTACAATGAGCAGTTCTTC. Its protein product is CASSLTGAETYNEQFF.

The V call is TRBV2, the J call TRBJ1-1; D ambiguous. This CDR3 has 14 amino acids. Germline V gene sequence: CDR1 SNHLY, CDR2 FYNNEI. The germline V and J ends were trimmed by 2 bases and 5 bases, with 12 bases remaining between them. Written as DNA, the CDR3 is TGTGCCAGCAGTGAACGTGGATTCAGTACTGAAGCTTTCTTT. Translation: CASSERGFSTEAFF.

The rearrangement joins TRBV12-3 or TRBV12-4 to TRBJ1-1; 8 bases agree with TRBD1. The V gene end was trimmed by 7 bases and the J gene end by 4 bases; junction bases not matched to a gene: 5. The CDR3 length is 13 residues. In DNA, the CDR3 is TGTGCCAGCATTCCCACAGGGGGCACTGAAGCTTTCTTT. Translated: CASIPTGGTEAFF.

The gene calls are TRBV7-2 and TRBJ2-3; D is perhaps TRBD1 or TRBD2 (5 bases each). The germline CDR1 and CDR2 sequences are SGHTA and FQGNSA. Trimming removed 1 base from V and 4 bases from J, with 12 bases in between. The CDR3 is 15 residues long. This CDR3 is CASSLVGLGADTQYF. In nucleotides, the CDR3 is TGTGCCAGCAGCTTAGTCGGCTTGGGGGCAGATACGCAGTATTTT. The full variable domain, in which reference TRBV7-2 and TRBJ2-3 provide the parts outside the CDR3, is GAGVSQSPSNKVTEKGKDVELRCDPISGHTALYWYRQSLGQGLEFLIYFQGNSAPDKSGLPSDRFSAERTGGSVSTLTIQRTQQEDSAVYLCASSLVGLGADTQYFGPGTRLTVL.

The genes are TRBV12-1 and TRBJ1-1; the table's D gene call, TRBD1, was not cross checked with the DNA. TRBV12-1 is a known pseudogene. CDR3 length: 14 amino acids. CDR3 nucleotide sequence: TGCGCCAGCAGCTACGGACAGGGTAGCACTGAAGCTTTCTTT. Protein product: CASSYGQGSTEAFF.

This CDR3 is CASSSTSRDEQFF. The CDR3 bases are TGTGCCAGCTCGAGCACCTCTAGAGACGAGCAGTTCTTC. The rearrangement joins TRBV18 to TRBJ2-1; D not resolved. V was trimmed by 6 bases and J by 10 bases, leaving 16 bases between them. Per germline, CDR1 KGHSH and CDR2 LQKENI. The CDR3 runs to 13 residues.

The rearrangement joins TRBV11-1 to TRBJ2-7; D not certain. With 3 bases removed from V and 3 bases from J, the gap between germline ends came to 3 bases. Looked up from germline, CDR1 is SGHAT and CDR2 is FQDESV (reference sequence). The length of the CDR3 is 11 residues. The CDR3 sequence: CASSLNYEQYF. Here the CDR3 DNA reads TGTGCCAGCAGCTTGAACTACGAGCAGTACTTC. Full variable domain (remainder filled in from reference TRBV11-1 and TRBJ2-7): EAEVAQSPRYKITEKSQAVAFWCDPISGHATLYWYRQILGQGPELLVQFQDESVVDDSQLPKDRFSAERLKGVDSTLKIQPAELGDSAMYLCASSLNYEQYFGPGTRLTVT.

The V gene is TRBV5-5, the J gene TRBJ1-1; 7 positions match TRBD1. After removal of 9 bases from V and 0 bases from J, the junction contained 8 bases not matched to a gene. Germline V lookup: CDR1 SGHKS, CDR2 YYEKEE (reference sequence). The CDR3 is 14 amino acids. The CDR3 nucleotides are TGTGCCACCCGGACAGGACAAATGAACACTGAAGCTTTCTTT. As protein: CATRTGQMNTEAFF.

The J gene is TRBJ2-5, the V gene TRBV11-3; weak D call: TRBD2 (5 bases). Per the germline V gene, CDR1 is SGHNT and CDR2 is YENEEA. V was cut by 5 bases and J by 4 bases, with 17 bases left in between. The CDR3 sequence is 15 residues long. CDR3 region: CASSPPSKSGETQYF. CDR3 sequence (DNA): TGTGCCAGCAGCCCCCCTAGCAAGTCGGGAGAGACCCAGTACTTC.

This chain uses TRBV11-1 with TRBJ1-3; 8 nucleotides agree with TRBD1. V was clipped by 5 bases and J by 0 bases; unmatched bases: 3. CDR3 length: 15 amino acids. CDR1 and CDR2 from the germline V gene are SGHAT and FQDESV (reference sequence). Here the CDR3 DNA reads TGTGCCAGCAGCCGACAGGGGTTCTCTGGAAACACCATATATTTT. It encodes CASSRQGFSGNTIYF.

The chain links TRBV29-1 to TRBJ2-1, with D possibly being TRBD1 (5 bases). In germline, CDR1 is SQVTM, CDR2 ANQGSEA. The CDR3 runs to 14 residues. Trimming removed 5 bases from V and 8 bases from J, with 19 bases in between. CDR3 protein: CSVPVEPLQDEQFF. Written as DNA, the CDR3 is TGCAGCGTTCCTGTTGAACCTCTACAGGATGAGCAGTTCTTC.

V is TRBV27 and J is TRBJ2-2; TRBD2 agrees at 8 bases. The germline V gene encodes CDR1 MNHEY and CDR2 SMNVEV (reference sequence). The CDR3 contains 15 residues. V trimming: 6 bases; J trimming: 1 base; junction bases outside the gene matches: 4. CDR3 coding DNA: TGTGCCAGCAGGTGGGGGACTAGGAACACCGGGGAGCTGTTTTTT. This encodes CASRWGTRNTGELFF.

The genes are TRBV7-2 and TRBJ1-6, with 10 nucleotides matching TRBD1. Trimming cost V 2 bases and J 10 bases; bases outside gene matches: 5. The CDR3 contains 15 residues. Germline assignment: CDR1 SGHTA and CDR2 FQGNSA. The CDR3 nucleotides read TGTGCCAGCAGCTTATCGGGACAGGGGACATCACCCCTCCACTTT. It specifies CASSLSGQGTSPLHF.

This chain links TRBV6-4 with TRBJ1-1, with 9 nucleotides matching TRBD1. Germline-derived CDR1 and CDR2 are MRHNA and SNTAGT. The CDR3 extends over 14 amino acids. Unmatched junction bases numbered 7, after V lost 6 bases and J lost 5 bases. The CDR3 sequence: CASSLDRGATEAFF. CDR3 in DNA: TGTGCCAGCAGCCTTGACAGGGGGGCAACTGAAGCTTTCTTT.

This clonotype showed up just a few times. The V and J genes are TRBV10-3 and TRBJ1-5; TRBD1 matches at 7 bases. CDR1 ENHRY and CDR2 SYGVKD come from the germline V gene. CDR3 size: 14 residues. After removal of 10 bases from V and 3 bases from J, the junction contained 9 bases not matched to a gene. The CDR3 reads CATSPGQNNQPQHF. The CDR3 DNA is TGTGCCACCAGCCCGGGACAGAACAATCAGCCCCAGCATTTT.

This chain connects TRBV12-3 or TRBV12-4 to TRBJ1-1; 12 nucleotides align to TRBD1. This CDR3 has 17 residues. V lost 5 bases and J lost 0; bases outside the gene matches: 7. In DNA, the CDR3 is TGTGCCAGCAGTCCGGGGACAGGGGGCTATATGAACACTGAAGCTTTCTTT. Protein sequence: CASSPGTGGYMNTEAFF.

The chain is built from TRBV5-1 and TRBJ2-1; 8 bases match TRBD2. Germline assignment: CDR1 SGHRS and CDR2 YFSETQ. Unmatched junction bases numbered 11, after V lost 0 bases and J lost 9 bases. The CDR3 covers 16 residues. CDR3 coding DNA: TGCGCCAGCAGCTTGGCCGGTAGCGGGACCGGGCGTGAGCAGTTCTTC. Residues: CASSLAGSGTGREQFF.